This T cell receptor beta chain derives from a study of T cell responses to AZD1222 COVID-19 vaccine. About the study: Whether given at about 4 or about 12 weeks, second doses were pooled.

Study-level results: Mapped onto spike, vaccine-associated CD4 TCRs spanned it and were dominant at 160-218 and 743-854. Possibly, clonal diversity was underestimated; donors were largely white British and included more females.

In this sample, this clone turned up a few times. Its antigen is as yet unknown. The CDR3 has 15 amino acids. The germline CDR1 and CDR2 sequences are SGHTA and FQGNSA. V dropped 4 bases and J dropped 0 bases, with 13 bases sitting between them. Some clones are missing from TCRdb's copy, which holds only in-frame ones; the method was immunoSEQ multiplex PCR. The repertoire has around 110,000 clones, about 90% of them found once; the top ten carry around 7.2%. The specimen was peripheral blood, collected on day 0 of AZD1222 vaccination. V and J are TRBV7-2 and TRBJ2-7, with D uncertain. The TCR sequence derives from an adult in good health. For the CDR3, the DNA is TGTGCCAGCAGCTCCGCTTACCTAAGCTCCTACGAGCAGTACTTC. It encodes CASSSAYLSSYEQYF. Full variable domain (remainder filled in from reference TRBV7-2 and TRBJ2-7): GAGVSQSPSNKVTEKGKDVELRCDPISGHTALYWYRQSLGQGLEFLIYFQGNSAPDKSGLPSDRFSAERTGGSVSTLTIQRTQQEDSAVYLCASSSAYLSSYEQYFGPGTRLTVT.